This is a list of T cell receptor beta chains from one sample in a study of blood T cell repertoires in COVID-19. Repertoires were generated with immunoSEQ multiplex PCR, while TCRdb's copy carries only in-frame clones and drops some. The top ten hold 0.7% of the sample, which has 450,000 to 600,000 clones, about nine tenths seen once. Specimen: PBMCs or T cells enriched from blood (not recorded which). These receptor sequences come from a young woman who had recovered from COVID-19. Both conserved end residues are part of each CDR3. Fields, in order: clone size, J gene, CDR3 length, V gene, D gene, CDR3 DNA, CDR3 protein. The D gene is left open where the match is weak. Expanded clones get a size class; other rows say once, few or many, or leave the size out.

>-|TRBJ2-5|15|TRBV2|TRBD1
TGTGCCAGCAGCTATACCCAGGGGGTGGGAGAGACCCAGTACTTC
CASSYTQGVGETQYF
>-|TRBJ2-2|13|TRBV30|-
TGTGCCTGGAGTTGGGGGGACACCGGGGAGCTGTTTTTT
CAWSWGDTGELFF
>-|TRBJ2-7|11|TRBV7-2|-
TGTGCCAGCAGCTTTTATGACGAGCAGTACTTC
CASSFYDEQYF
>-|TRBJ2-7|17|TRBV24-1|TRBD1
TGTGCCACCATGCTAGAGTTGTGGGACAGCCCAGAGTACGAGCAGTACTTC
CATMLELWDSPEYEQYF
>-|TRBJ1-2|16|TRBV7-9|-
TGTGCCAGCAGCTTAGAGGGGCAGGTCTCTAACTATGGCTACACCTTC
CASSLEGQVSNYGYTF
>-|TRBJ2-3|16|TRBV7-3|-
TGTGCCAGCAGCCTCAGGGCGGGGCCCCCTACAGATACGCAGTATTTT
CASSLRAGPPTDTQYF
>-|TRBJ2-7|15|TRBV28|TRBD2
TGTGCCAGCAGTTCCCCTAGCGGGGGGTCGTACGAGCAGTACTTC
CASSSPSGGSYEQYF
>-|TRBJ2-6|15|TRBV2|-
TGTGCCAGCACTCCCGTGGCCTCAGGGGCCAACGTCCTGACTTTC
CASTPVASGANVLTF
>-|TRBJ1-6|15|TRBV5-1|-
TGCGCCAGCAGCATCGGACAGCTTTATAATTCACCCCTCCACTTT
CASSIGQLYNSPLHF
>-|TRBJ2-2|18|TRBV24-1|TRBD1
TGTGCCACCAGTGATAACATATATGGACAGGGCCCCGGCGGGGAGCTGTTTTTT
CATSDNIYGQGPGGELFF
>-|TRBJ1-3|12|TRBV10-3|-
TGTGCCACCAAGGCGGCAGGAAACACCATATATTTT
CATKAAGNTIYF
>once|TRBJ1-6|15|TRBV12-2|-
TGTGCAAGTCGCTGGTCAGGGGAAGTCTATTCACCCCTCCACTTT
CASRWSGEVYSPLHF
>-|TRBJ2-2|15|TRBV9|-
TGTGCCAGCAGCGGGGGTCCACAGGGCGCCGGGGAGCTGTTTTTT
CASSGGPQGAGELFF
>-|TRBJ2-7|14|TRBV19|-
TGTGCCAGTAGTATTGCGTTGAGCTCCTACGAGCAGTACTTC
CASSIALSSYEQYF
>-|TRBJ2-6|16|TRBV6-6|TRBD1
TGTGCCAGCATGGGACAGGGGGTGTATGGGGCCAACGTCCTGACTTTC
CASMGQGVYGANVLTF
>-|TRBJ2-2|14|TRBV5-6|-
TGTGCCAGCAGCTCTGGAGCGAACACCGGGGAGCTGTTTTTT
CASSSGANTGELFF
>-|TRBJ1-1|12|TRBV30|-
TGTGCCTGGAGTGACACCGGGACTGAAGCTTTCTTT
CAWSDTGTEAFF
>-|TRBJ2-6|19|TRBV6-1|TRBD1
TGTGCCAGCAGTGAATACGGGGGACAGGGTGGCCCTGGGGCCAACGTCCTGACTTTC
CASSEYGGQGGPGANVLTF
>-|TRBJ2-5|18|TRBV4-2|TRBD2
TGTGCCAGCAGCCAAGGAATGGCTAGCGGGGGGCCGGGTGAGACCCAGTACTTC
CASSQGMASGGPGETQYF
>-|TRBJ1-1|14|TRBV30|-
TGTGCCTGGAAAAAATCTCTCCGCGACACTGAAGCTTTCTTT
CAWKKSLRDTEAFF
>-|TRBJ1-1|15|TRBV11-2|-
TGTGCCAGCAGCGTGCGGGCAGCGGTCGGGACTGAAGCTTTCTTT
CASSVRAAVGTEAFF
>-|TRBJ1-3|15|TRBV9|TRBD1
TGTGCCAGCAGCGGGACAGGGGAGGCTGGAAACACCATATATTTT
CASSGTGEAGNTIYF
>-|TRBJ2-1|12|TRBV12-3/TRBV12-4|-
TGTGCCAGCAGTTTGGAACGGAGCGGCAAGTTCTTC
CASSLERSGKFF
>-|TRBJ1-1|13|TRBV30|-
TGTGCCTGGAGTGTACACGGGGGGACTGAAGCTTTCTTT
CAWSVHGGTEAFF
>once|TRBJ1-2|13|TRBV12-3/TRBV12-4|TRBD1
TGTGCCAGCAGCTTCGACAGGGGGTATGGCTACACCTTC
CASSFDRGYGYTF
>-|TRBJ2-3|13|TRBV29-1|-
TGCAGCGTTGAAGGGGGGGGCACAGATACGCAGTATTTT
CSVEGGGTDTQYF
>-|TRBJ2-1|14|TRBV5-5|TRBD1
TGTGCCAGCAGCTTGGGACAGGGGACGAATGAGCAGTTCTTC
CASSLGQGTNEQFF
>few|TRBJ2-7|11|TRBV5-1|-
TGCGCCACCCCGATAGCGACCGAGCAGTACTTC
CATPIATEQYF
>-|TRBJ1-1|14|TRBV5-5|-
TGTGCCAGCAGCTCCGCGATCGTAAACACTGAAGCTTTCTTT
CASSSAIVNTEAFF
>-|TRBJ2-1|16|TRBV9|TRBD2
TGTGCCAGCAGCGTGGCCCGGGGGAGGGGTAGAAATGAGCAGTTCTTC
CASSVARGRGRNEQFF
>-|TRBJ1-4|16|TRBV20-1|TRBD1
TGCAGTGCTAGTCCCACCGGGGACAGGGGGAATGAAAAACTGTTTTTT
CSASPTGDRGNEKLFF
>-|TRBJ1-3|14|TRBV11-2|-
TGTGCCAGCAGCCCCAGTCTGGTGGGAAACACCATATATTTT
CASSPSLVGNTIYF
>-|TRBJ2-3|14|TRBV2|TRBD1
TGTGCCAGCAGTCGGGACAGGGATACAGATACGCAGTATTTT
CASSRDRDTDTQYF
>-|TRBJ1-6|13|TRBV6-5|-
TGTGCCAGCAGTTATGGGACAAGCTCACCCCTCCACTTT
CASSYGTSSPLHF
>-|TRBJ2-1|15|TRBV10-3|-
TGTGCCATCAGTGAGTCGCAGGGGGGAAACAATGAGCAGTTCTTC
CAISESQGGNNEQFF
>-|TRBJ1-2|14|TRBV6-5|-
TGTGCCAGCAGTTACGGGGCAGGAAACTATGGCTACACCTTC
CASSYGAGNYGYTF
>-|TRBJ1-4|8|TRBV25-1|-
TGTGCCGGGCCCCGAGTGTTTTTT
CAGPRVFF
>-|TRBJ2-2|15|TRBV6-1|-
TGTGCCAGCAGTGAACTTGGAGCAGGGTACGGGGAGCTGTTTTTT
CASSELGAGYGELFF
>-|TRBJ2-1|16|TRBV10-1|TRBD1
TGCGCCAGCAGTGATTCCCTCGGGACAGGGCAAAATGAGCAGTTCTTC
CASSDSLGTGQNEQFF
>-|TRBJ2-2|16|TRBV11-2|-
TGTGCCAGCAGCCTGCCCTCCGGGGCGAACACCGGGGAGCTGTTTTTT
CASSLPSGANTGELFF
>-|TRBJ2-7|12|TRBV9|-
TGTGCCAGCAGCGTGGGCCTCGGCGAGCAGTACTTC
CASSVGLGEQYF
>once|TRBJ2-1|12|TRBV12-3/TRBV12-4|-
TGTGCCAGCAGATCGGGGGACAATGAGCAGTTCTTC
CASRSGDNEQFF
>-|TRBJ1-2|12|TRBV19|-
TGTGCCACTAGACCGAGGGTAGGCGGCTACACCTTC
CATRPRVGGYTF
>once|TRBJ1-5|13|TRBV7-2|-
TGTGCCAGCAGCTTACAGGGGAATCAGCCCCAGCATTTT
CASSLQGNQPQHF
>-|TRBJ1-2|16|TRBV19|TRBD1
TGTGCCAGTACTCAAACCGGACAGGGGGCTTTGGGTGGCTACACCTTC
CASTQTGQGALGGYTF
>-|TRBJ1-2|13|TRBV7-9|-
TGTGCCAGCAGCTTAGCAGGTCGGGGTGGCTACACCTTC
CASSLAGRGGYTF
>-|TRBJ2-3|18|TRBV13|TRBD2
TGTGCCAGCAGCTCCGAAGGCCTGATGGCGGGGGGCTTTGGTACGCAGTATTTT
CASSSEGLMAGGFGTQYF
>few|TRBJ1-1|13|TRBV12-3/TRBV12-4|-
TGTGCCAGCAGTTTGAGCACTAACACTGAAGCTTTCTTT
CASSLSTNTEAFF